Presented here are 28 T cell receptor beta chains from one specimen sequenced in a study of T cells in Graves' hyperthyroidism and ophthalmopathy. TCR beta CDR3 regions were amplified from RNA. During a first-round RT-PCR of the TCR CDR3, the HTBI primer set was used. Using its own MiXCR run on the multiplex PCR reads, TCRdb lists one record per CDR3 protein. The sample holds about 580,000 distinct CDR3 sequences, about 43% seen once. The sequencing input was peripheral blood or thyroid tissue (not recorded which). These receptors all come from a woman aged 18-29 years with Graves' hyperthyroidism.

This clonotype was detected ten times or more. The J gene is TRBJ1-2, the V gene TRBV7-2; 12 bases are a match to TRBD1. Trimming cost V 7 bases and J 7 bases; bases outside gene matches: 10. The CDR3 spans 15 residues. The germline V gene has CDR1 SGHTA and CDR2 FQGNSA. CDR3 sequence reads: CASTTPGQGAIGYTF. The CDR3, as DNA: TGTGCCAGCACTACTCCGGGACAGGGGGCGATTGGCTACACCTTC.

The sample holds a few counts of this clonotype. The chain employs TRBV7-6 and TRBJ2-3; 9 bases map to TRBD2. V was clipped by 8 bases and J by 3 bases; unmatched bases: 9. This CDR3 comprises 15 residues. Germline CDR1 and CDR2: SGHVS and FNYEAQ. DNA of the CDR3: TGTGCCAGCTCCCCAATAGCGGGGGATACAGATACGCAGTATTTT. Translating it yields CASSPIAGDTDTQYF.

In its sample, this clonotype was seen a few times. CDR3 sequence reads: CASTHRTGSTDTQYF. The CDR3 DNA reads TGTGCCAGCACCCATAGGACAGGGAGCACAGATACGCAGTATTTT. J is TRBJ2-3 and V is TRBV7-2; 8 bases align to TRBD1. The ends lost 7 bases at V and 0 bases at J; junction bases unmatched: 6. CDR3 size: 15 residues. CDR1 is SGHTA, CDR2 FQGNSA, per germline.

The V and J genes are TRBV29-1 and TRBJ2-5, with D perhaps TRBD1 (6 bases). CDR1 is SQVTM and CDR2 is ANQGSEA in the germline V gene. The CDR3 is 13 residues long. Trimming took off 1 base at V and 1 base at J, with 7 bases between the two ends. The DNA for the CDR3 is TGCAGCGTTGAAGGAGGGGGCCAAGAGACCCAGTACTTC. This sequence encodes CSVEGGGQETQYF.

This clonotype occurred a few times. V is TRBV3-1 and J is TRBJ2-3; D possibly corresponds to TRBD2 (6 bases). Trimming cost V 8 bases and J 5 bases, with 14 bases left between them. Germline CDR1 reads LGHDT; CDR2 reads YNNKEL (reference sequence). CDR3 length equals 13 residues. The chain's CDR3 is CASDLGGGDTQYF. In DNA, the CDR3 is TGTGCCAGCGATCTGGGGGGTGGAGATACGCAGTATTTT.

This clonotype was found many times. The rearrangement links TRBV19 to TRBJ1-1, with D perhaps matching TRBD1 (6 bases). The V end lost 3 bases, the J end lost 0 bases, and 11 bases lay between the germline ends. Germline lookup yields CDR1 LNHDA and CDR2 SQIVND (reference sequence). The CDR3 loop spans 15 amino acids. The CDR3 nucleotides read TGTGCCAGTAGTATGGGGAGGACAGTGAACACTGAAGCTTTCTTT. It yields the protein CASSMGRTVNTEAFF. The complete variable domain, with remaining parts taken from reference TRBV19 and TRBJ1-1, reads DGGITQSPKYLFRKEGQNVTLSCEQNLNHDAMYWYRQDPGQGLRLIYYSQIVNDFQKGDIAEGYSVSREKKESFPLTVTSAQKNPTAFYLCASSMGRTVNTEAFFGQGTRLTVV.

V gene TRBV5-1 combines with J gene TRBJ2-7; unclear D gene. Trimming stripped 0 bases from V and 2 bases from J, with 12 bases between. CDR1 SGHRS and CDR2 YFSETQ come from the germline V gene. The CDR3 is 15 residues long. CDR3 region: CASSLEETTPYEQYF. The CDR3 DNA reads as TGCGCCAGCAGCTTGGAGGAGACGACCCCCTACGAGCAGTACTTC.

With respect to this clonotype: Because the CDR3's place on the DNA is in doubt, the DNA is left out and the CDR3 is given as listed by TCRdb. The chain carries TRBV7-9 and TRBJ1-4; the table's TRBD1 call for D was not verified on the DNA. CDR1 is SEHNR, CDR2 FQNEAQ, per germline (reference sequence). From its first to its last residue, the CDR3 has 14 amino acids. The CDR3 is CASSRDRREKNCFF.

This clonotype has only a few counts. The chain carries TRBV4-3 and TRBJ2-6; D possibly corresponds to TRBD2 (6 bases). The V gene's germline CDR1 is LGHNA and CDR2 YSLEER. Trimming cost V 5 bases and J 0 bases, with 14 bases left between them. The CDR3 covers 17 residues. The CDR3 is CASSDPWGVSGANVLTF. CDR3 nucleotide sequence: TGCGCCAGCAGCGACCCGTGGGGGGTCTCTGGGGCCAACGTCCTGACTTTC.

This clonotype was seen a few times. The rearrangement joins TRBV29-1 to TRBJ2-1; 7 bases agree with TRBD2. This CDR3 contains 15 residues. From germline, CDR1 is SQVTM and CDR2 ANQGSEA. J gave up 4 bases and V 3 bases, and 9 bases lay outside the gene matches. The CDR3 coding sequence is TGCAGCGTTGAGGGGAGGGACTACCGATACAATGAGCAGTTCTTC. Translation: CSVEGRDYRYNEQFF.

This clonotype appeared many times. The chain carries TRBV5-1 and TRBJ2-7; D is perhaps TRBD2 (6 bases). The CDR3 has 15 residues. Trimming took off 0 bases at V and 1 base at J, with 11 bases between the two ends. Germline loops: CDR1 SGHRS, CDR2 YFSETQ. CDR3 region: CASSLGGGKSYEQYF. CDR3 bases: TGCGCCAGCAGCTTGGGGGGCGGGAAGTCCTACGAGCAGTACTTC.

In its sample, this clonotype was seen many times. The chain combines TRBV4-3 with TRBJ2-7, with TRBD1 matching over 9 bases. V lost 4 bases, J lost 6 bases, and 7 bases stayed unmatched. Germline assignment: CDR1 LGHNA and CDR2 YSLEER. CDR3 length: 14 residues. As DNA, the CDR3 is TGCGCCAGCAGCCCTGGGACAGGGCGTTCCGAGCAGTACTTC. Protein product: CASSPGTGRSEQYF.

The chain employs TRBV7-2 and TRBJ1-4, with TRBD1 identical over 9 bases. Trimming cost V 5 bases and J 0 bases; bases outside gene matches: 4. CDR1 is SGHTA, CDR2 FQGNSA, per germline. This CDR3 spans 16 amino acids. The CDR3 here is CASSRTGGATNEKLFF. The CDR3 DNA reads TGTGCCAGCAGCCGTACAGGGGGCGCAACTAATGAAAAACTGTTTTTT.

This clonotype was found many times. The genes are TRBV28 and TRBJ1-5, with 9 bases fitting TRBD1. Germline loops: CDR1 MDHEN, CDR2 SYDVKM. Trimming took 6 bases from V and 0 from J; bases not matched to a gene: 3. The CDR3 covers 15 residues. CDR3 amino acids: CASRDRGNSNQPQHF. DNA of the CDR3: TGTGCCAGCAGAGACAGGGGGAATAGCAATCAGCCCCAGCATTTT.

This clonotype was picked up many times. This chain uses TRBV7-9 with TRBJ1-1; D uncertain. From germline, CDR1 is SEHNR and CDR2 FQNEAQ (reference sequence). The CDR3 consists of 12 residues. Trimming took off 5 bases at V and 3 bases at J, with 7 bases between the two ends. For the CDR3, the DNA is TGTGCCAGCAGCCTCCCCTACACTGAAGCTTTCTTT. Its translation: CASSLPYTEAFF. Full variable domain (rest looked up from reference TRBV7-9 and TRBJ1-1): DTGVSQNPRHKITKRGQNVTFRCDPISEHNRLYWYRQTLGQGPEFLTYFQNEAQLEKSRLLSDRFSAERPKGSFSTLEIQRTEQGDSAMYLCASSLPYTEAFFGQGTRLTVV.

This clonotype was counted at least ten times. This chain connects TRBV7-9 to TRBJ2-2; the D gene is possibly TRBD1 (6 bases). The V gene lost 5 bases and the J gene lost 2 bases, with 12 bases spanning the gap. Germline CDR1 SEHNR, CDR2 FQNEAQ (reference sequence). This CDR3 has 15 amino acids. CDR3 DNA: TGTGCCAGCAGCCTGACAGGACCCAACACCGGGGAGCTGTTTTTT. Amino acids: CASSLTGPNTGELFF.

The rearrangement joins TRBV20-1 to TRBJ1-5, with D tentatively TRBD1 (5 bases). The CDR3 extends over 15 amino acids. Looked up from germline, CDR1 is DFQATT and CDR2 is SNEGSKA (reference sequence). Trimming shortened V by 0 bases and J by 14 bases, and 23 bases separated the two germline ends. The CDR3 protein is CSAREASGPEGYEHF. As DNA, the CDR3 is TGCAGTGCTAGAGAGGCTAGCGGGCCTGAGGGGTACGAGCATTTT.

This clonotype has only one observation. J is TRBJ2-3 and V is TRBV15, with TRBD1 matching 10 bases. The CDR3 has 16 residues. V trimming: 4 bases; J trimming: 1 base; junction bases outside the gene matches: 5. CDR1 LNHNV and CDR2 YYDKDF come from the germline V gene (reference sequence). The CDR3 bases are TGTGCCACCAGCAAGGGACAGGGGACCCGCACAGATACGCAGTATTTT. Residues: CATSKGQGTRTDTQYF.

This clonotype appeared many times. The V call is TRBV28, the J call TRBJ1-5, with TRBD1 as a possible D gene (6 bases). Per germline, CDR1 MDHEN and CDR2 SYDVKM. The V end was cut by 5 bases, the J end by 8 bases, with 10 bases between. The CDR3 is 12 amino acids. The CDR3 reads CASSVNREPQHF. CDR3 DNA sequence: TGTGCCAGCAGTGTAAACAGGGAGCCCCAGCATTTT.

In its sample, this clonotype was seen many times. V and J are TRBV7-8 and TRBJ1-5; 9 positions agree with TRBD1. With 5 bases clipped from V and 7 bases from J, the junction kept 6 bases outside the gene matches. This CDR3 is 14 amino acids long. CDR1 is SGHVS and CDR2 is FQNEAQ in the germline V gene. The CDR3 sequence: CASSTGQGGQPQHF. DNA of the CDR3: TGTGCCAGCAGCACGGGACAGGGTGGCCAGCCCCAGCATTTT.

This clonotype was observed at least ten times. The chain has TRBV30 and TRBJ2-5; D is possibly TRBD2 (7 bases). CDR1 is GTSNPN and CDR2 is SVGIG in the germline V gene (reference sequence). This CDR3 spans 13 amino acids. V lost 0 bases, J lost 6 bases, and 11 bases lay in between. CDR3 region: CAWSVQGGQTQYF. As DNA, the CDR3 is TGTGCCTGGAGTGTACAGGGAGGGCAGACCCAGTACTTC.

This clonotype was counted only a few times. The chain links TRBV4-1 to TRBJ2-5; tentatively, D is TRBD1 or TRBD2 (5 bases each). V was cut by 2 bases and J by 1 base, with 14 bases left in between. The CDR3 is 16 residues long. The germline V gene encodes CDR1 MGHRA and CDR2 YSYEKL. Written as DNA, the CDR3 is TGCGCCAGCAGCCAATCCGGGGCAGGGTCCCAAGAGACCCAGTACTTC. Amino acid sequence: CASSQSGAGSQETQYF.

This clonotype was seen more than once but under ten times. The rearrangement links TRBV18 to TRBJ1-5, with D unresolved. The germline CDR1 and CDR2 sequences are KGHSH and LQKENI. Trimming took off 2 bases at V and 4 bases at J, with 12 bases between the two ends. The CDR3 is 15 residues long. The CDR3 DNA reads as TGTGCCAGCTCACCAGAGGGCCGGGTAAATCAGCCCCAGCATTTT. Translated: CASSPEGRVNQPQHF. Based on the CDR3 plus reference TRBV18 and TRBJ1-5, the full variable domain is NAGVMQNPRHLVRRRGQEARLRCSPMKGHSHVYWYRQLPEEGLKFMVYLQKENIIDESGMPKERFSAEFPKEGPSILRIQQVVRGDSAAYFCASSPEGRVNQPQHFGDGTRLSIL.

This clonotype was counted a few times. The genes are TRBV29-1 and TRBJ1-5; 9 nucleotides match TRBD1. The CDR3 sequence is 12 residues long. CDR1 is SQVTM, CDR2 ANQGSEA, per germline. After removal of 8 bases from V and 4 bases from J, the junction contained 3 bases not matched to a gene. The CDR3 here is CSPGQGNQPQHF. The CDR3 DNA follows: TGCAGCCCTGGACAGGGGAATCAGCCCCAGCATTTT.

This clonotype was observed a handful of times. The CDR3 is CASSQTPPQGNQPQHF. CDR3 DNA: TGTGCCAGCAGTCAAACTCCACCACAGGGCAATCAGCCCCAGCATTTT. The V call is TRBV27, the J call TRBJ1-5; tentatively, D is TRBD1 (5 bases). V was trimmed by 5 bases and J by 2 bases, leaving 16 bases between them. The CDR3 contains 16 residues. Germline CDR1 MNHEY, CDR2 SMNVEV (reference sequence).

This clonotype was detected many times. The chain is built from TRBV7-9 and TRBJ2-7, with D hard to call. The CDR3 runs to 11 residues. Trimming took 4 bases from V and 4 from J, leaving 5 bases between them. Germline loops: CDR1 SEHNR, CDR2 FQNEAQ (reference sequence). DNA of the CDR3: TGTGCCAGCAGCTCGTTTTACGAGCAGTACTTC. This sequence encodes CASSSFYEQYF.

This clonotype was detected ten times or more. V is TRBV24-1 and J is TRBJ2-7; D remains unclear. The germline gives CDR1 KGHDR, CDR2 SFDVKD. V lost 7 bases and J lost 0, with 9 bases in between. CDR3 length: 13 amino acids. The CDR3 nucleotides are TGTGCCACCAGCTCCGGTACCTCCTACGAGCAGTACTTC. Residues: CATSSGTSYEQYF.

The table lists this clonotype with many counts. The V gene is TRBV19, the J gene TRBJ1-1; possibly TRBD1 for D (6 bases). Trimming stripped 8 bases from V and 0 bases from J, with 16 bases between. From germline, CDR1 is LNHDA and CDR2 SQIVND (reference sequence). There are 15 residues in the CDR3. In nucleotides, the CDR3 is TGTGCCAGTGTTACCAGGGGCGGAATGAACACTGAAGCTTTCTTT. It yields the protein CASVTRGGMNTEAFF.